The 29 T cell receptor beta chains given below trace back to one sample, sequenced in a study of cytomegalovirus exposure and HLA in healthy donors. Measured with immunoSEQ multiplex PCR; TCRdb has only the in-frame clones, and not every one. The sample yields 80,000 to 90,000 clones, around 96% seen once. The source material was PBMCs. These receptors were taken from a man between 18 and 29 years old in good health and CMV-seronegative.

The chain combines TRBV4-1 with TRBJ2-1; 7 bases align to TRBD1. With V trimmed by 2 bases and J by 5 bases, 12 bases remained unmatched. The germline V gene has CDR1 MGHRA and CDR2 YSYEKL. The CDR3 covers 17 residues. The CDR3 sequence is CASSQWGSGQQDNEQFF. CDR3 DNA sequence: TGCGCCAGCAGCCAATGGGGGTCGGGACAGCAAGACAATGAGCAGTTCTTC.

V and J are TRBV27 and TRBJ2-2; 11 bases are a match to TRBD2. This CDR3 comprises 18 residues. Losses at the gene ends were 9 bases for V and 7 bases for J; bases not matched to a gene: 19. Germline values: CDR1 MNHEY, CDR2 SMNVEV (reference sequence). DNA of the CDR3: TGTGCCAGGCCCCTTAGCGGGAGGGCCAGTTTCGAGAACGGGGAGCTGTTTTTT. Amino acids: CARPLSGRASFENGELFF.

V gene TRBV6-5 combines with J gene TRBJ1-2; TRBD1 is a possible D gene (5 bases). The CDR3 has 15 amino acids. CDR1 MNHEY and CDR2 SVGAGI come from the germline V gene. The ends were cut back, 6 bases at V and 0 bases at J, with 14 bases in the middle. This CDR3 is CASRPGHSSNYGYTF. The DNA for the CDR3 is TGTGCCAGCAGACCCGGACATAGTTCTAACTATGGCTACACCTTC.

This clone was seen once. The gene calls are TRBV15 and TRBJ2-6, with 8 bases matching TRBD1. There are 18 residues in the CDR3. CDR1 LNHNV and CDR2 YYDKDF come from the germline V gene (reference sequence). With V trimmed by 0 bases and J by 0 bases, 4 bases remained unmatched. CDR3 protein: CATSRDDRGGSGANVLTF. For the CDR3, the DNA is TGTGCCACCAGCAGAGATGACAGGGGCGGCTCTGGGGCCAACGTCCTGACTTTC.

The gene calls are TRBV18 and TRBJ1-1; no clear D gene. Germline CDR1 reads KGHSH; CDR2 reads LQKENI. The V end was cut by 2 bases, the J end by 11 bases, with 18 bases between. The CDR3 sequence is 14 residues long. CDR3 amino acids: CASSPASTEGEAFF. CDR3 bases: TGTGCCAGCTCACCAGCGAGCACTGAGGGAGAGGCTTTCTTT.

The chain joins TRBV4-2 to TRBJ2-7; 7 bases are a match to TRBD1. The V gene's germline CDR1 is LGHNA and CDR2 YNFKEQ. The CDR3 sequence is 13 residues long. J lost 3 bases, V lost 3 bases, and 2 bases had no gene match. CDR3 residues: CASSQGDSYEQYF. DNA of the CDR3: TGTGCCAGCAGCCAGGGGGACAGCTACGAGCAGTACTTC.

This clone was recorded once. CDR3 protein: CASSVTVPGQAPEQYF. The CDR3 bases are TGTGCCAGCAGTGTAACCGTTCCGGGACAGGCCCCCGAGCAGTACTTC. This chain joins TRBV2 and TRBJ2-7, with 8 bases aligning to TRBD1. V shed 4 bases, J shed 6 bases, and the junction held 14 bases outside the gene matches. The CDR3 totals 16 residues. The germline V gene encodes CDR1 SNHLY and CDR2 FYNNEI.

The V gene is TRBV28, the J gene TRBJ2-2; tentative D call: TRBD1 (5 bases). There are 13 residues in the CDR3. The V end was cut by 4 bases, the J end by 8 bases, with 11 bases between. The germline V gene has CDR1 MDHEN and CDR2 SYDVKM. The CDR3, as DNA: TGTGCCAGCAGTTATGGGGCGGTTGGGGAGCTGTTTTTT. Translated: CASSYGAVGELFF.

The gene calls are TRBV19 and TRBJ1-2; D is perhaps TRBD1 (5 bases). Germline assignment: CDR1 LNHDA and CDR2 SQIVND (reference sequence). CDR3 length: 14 amino acids. V shed 3 bases and J shed 4 bases, with 12 bases lying between them. CDR3 loop: CASSISRQSYGYTF. The CDR3 DNA is TGTGCCAGTAGTATTTCAAGACAGTCCTATGGCTACACCTTC.

J is TRBJ1-5 and V is TRBV6-7; the match to TRBD1 covers 8 bases. TRBV6-7 falls under the ORF class, with uncertain function. The CDR3 covers 16 residues. J was trimmed by 6 bases and V by 0 bases; bases with no gene match: 7. In nucleotides, the CDR3 is TGTGCCAGCAGTTACTCGACAGGGGCTACATTTCAGCCCCAGCATTTT. It is translated as CASSYSTGATFQPQHF.

The V gene is TRBV19, the J gene TRBJ2-5; the match to TRBD1 covers 7 bases. The CDR3 loop spans 16 amino acids. CDR1 LNHDA and CDR2 SQIVND come from the germline V gene (reference sequence). V lost 5 bases and J lost 0; bases outside the gene matches: 9. The CDR3 is CASSGRPGQNQETQYF. CDR3 sequence (DNA): TGTGCCAGTAGTGGGAGACCGGGACAGAACCAAGAGACCCAGTACTTC.

This rearrangement joins TRBV30 to TRBJ1-2; D unclear. The germline CDR1 and CDR2 sequences are GTSNPN and SVGIG (reference sequence). The V and J ends lost 0 bases and 8 bases respectively, with 13 bases between them. This CDR3 comprises 13 residues. CDR3 sequence: CAWSVSLLGGYTF. The CDR3 DNA sequence: TGTGCCTGGAGTGTATCCCTCCTCGGGGGCTACACCTTC.

The chain combines TRBV11-2 with TRBJ1-1, with 8 bases matching TRBD1. Unmatched junction bases numbered 6, after V lost 6 bases and J lost 3 bases. The V gene's germline CDR1 is SGHAT and CDR2 FQNNGV. This CDR3 contains 14 residues. The DNA for the CDR3 is TGTGCCAGCAGTAGGACAGGGAATGACACTGAAGCTTTCTTT. This sequence encodes CASSRTGNDTEAFF.

J is TRBJ1-1 and V is TRBV4-1; a weak D match, TRBD1 (6 bases). This CDR3 region has 21 residues. Germline V lookup: CDR1 MGHRA, CDR2 YSYEKL. Trimming took 4 bases from V and 0 from J, leaving 30 bases between them. CDR3 nucleotides: TGCGCCAGCAGCCGTTCGCCTTTTGGGGGACAAAAAGTAGCCATGAACACTGAAGCTTTCTTT. Translating gives CASSRSPFGGQKVAMNTEAFF.

V and J are TRBV5-6 and TRBJ2-7; maybe TRBD1 (6 bases). This CDR3 comprises 14 residues. Germline CDR1 and CDR2: SGHDT and YYEEEE. V lost 2 bases to trimming and J lost 4 bases, with 13 bases between them. The CDR3 DNA follows: TGTGCCAGCAGCTTTTGGACAGACCCTTACGAGCAGTACTTC. Protein product: CASSFWTDPYEQYF.

The genes are TRBV30 and TRBJ1-3; 7 nucleotides align to TRBD1. V was clipped by 4 bases and J by 3 bases; unmatched bases: 9. This CDR3 spans 15 amino acids. From germline, CDR1 is GTSNPN and CDR2 SVGIG (reference sequence). DNA of the CDR3: TGTGCCTGGAAAAATCCGGGACAGAATGGAAACACCATATATTTT. It specifies CAWKNPGQNGNTIYF.

CDR3 residues: CASSFRTDTQYF. The CDR3 DNA reads as TGTGCCAGCAGCTTCCGTACAGATACGCAGTATTTT. The V call is TRBV5-4, the J call TRBJ2-3, with D hard to call. CDR1 and CDR2 (germline): SGHNT, YYREEE (reference sequence). This CDR3 region has 12 residues. V was shortened by 2 bases and J by 3 bases, with 4 bases between the two germline ends.

CDR3 sequence: CASSFTGTTMSYTF. DNA of the CDR3: TGTGCCAGCAGCTTTACCGGGACTACCATGAGCTACACCTTC. V usage is TRBV5-5 and J usage is TRBJ1-2; possible D gene TRBD1, 5 bases. Trimming stripped 2 bases from V and 9 bases from J, with 17 bases between. The CDR3 covers 14 residues. Germline lookup yields CDR1 SGHKS and CDR2 YYEKEE (reference sequence). Together with reference TRBV5-5 and TRBJ1-2, the CDR3 gives the full variable domain: DAGVTQSPTHLIKTRGQQVTLRCSPISGHKSVSWYQQVLGQGPQFIFQYYEKEERGRGNFPDRFSARQFPNYSSELNVNALLLGDSALYLCASSFTGTTMSYTFGSGTRLTVV.

The rearrangement uses TRBV29-1 and TRBJ1-1; the D is unclear. Germline V CDR1 and CDR2: SQVTM, ANQGSEA. V was cut by 4 bases and J by 4 bases, with 4 bases left in between. The CDR3 is 10 residues long. This chain's CDR3 is CSVAITEAFF. CDR3 bases: TGCAGCGTTGCCATCACTGAAGCTTTCTTT.

This chain joins TRBV6-1 and TRBJ2-7, with D tentatively TRBD2 (5 bases). Trimming took off 6 bases at V and 5 bases at J, with 14 bases between the two ends. The CDR3 length is 13 residues. From germline, CDR1 is MNHNS and CDR2 SASEGT. The CDR3 region has the DNA TGTGCCAGCAGCCCTTTGGGAGTTGACGAGCAGTACTTC. Protein: CASSPLGVDEQYF.

The chain has TRBV7-6 and TRBJ2-2; D gene uncertain. CDR1 and CDR2 from the germline V gene are SGHVS and FNYEAQ. Trimming removed 2 bases at V and 4 bases at J, with 17 bases between. This CDR3 is built from 17 residues. Written as DNA, the CDR3 is TGTGCCAGCAGCTTATCCCTCCAAGCACAGTCCACCGGGGAGCTGTTTTTT. It translates to CASSLSLQAQSTGELFF.

The chain is built from TRBV5-1 and TRBJ1-4; weak D call: TRBD1 (5 bases). The CDR3 length is 15 residues. Trimming took off 0 bases at V and 3 bases at J, with 9 bases between the two ends. The germline gives CDR1 SGHRS, CDR2 YFSETQ. The DNA for the CDR3 is TGCGCCAGCAGCTTGGATGGGGGGTCTAATGAAAAACTGTTTTTT. Translating gives CASSLDGGSNEKLFF. Full variable domain (outside the CDR3, taken from reference TRBV5-1 and TRBJ1-4): KAGVTQTPRYLIKTRGQQVTLSCSPISGHRSVSWYQQTPGQGLQFLFEYFSETQRNKGNFPGRFSGRQFSNSRSEMNVSTLELGDSALYLCASSLDGGSNEKLFFGSGTQLSVL.

V gene TRBV7-9 combines with J gene TRBJ2-1; the D gene is possibly TRBD2 (5 bases). This CDR3 contains 12 residues. The V gene's germline CDR1 is SEHNR and CDR2 FQNEAQ (reference sequence). Trimming removed 3 bases from V and 7 bases from J, with 7 bases in between. CDR3 loop: CASSFSGNEQFF. The CDR3 DNA reads TGTGCCAGCAGCTTTTCGGGGAATGAGCAGTTCTTC.

The genes are TRBV6-5 and TRBJ2-7; 8 bases fit TRBD2. The CDR3 covers 15 residues. The germline CDR1 and CDR2 sequences are MNHEY and SVGAGI. Trimming took 6 bases from V and 4 from J; bases not matched to a gene: 11. For the CDR3, the DNA is TGTGCCAGCAGCCCCCCCGGGGGGGGGCCTTACGAGCAGTACTTC. It translates to CASSPPGGGPYEQYF.

V and J are TRBV28 and TRBJ2-7, with 7 nucleotides matching TRBD2. From germline, CDR1 is MDHEN and CDR2 SYDVKM. Trimming took 3 bases from V and 3 from J; bases not matched to a gene: 8. This CDR3 comprises 15 residues. CDR3 DNA: TGTGCCAGCAGTTTCATCGGGGGGACTGGCTACGAGCAGTACTTC. It specifies CASSFIGGTGYEQYF.

The V and J genes are TRBV29-1 and TRBJ1-1; weak D call: TRBD1 (5 bases). The CDR3 spans 15 residues. The ends were cut back, 0 bases at V and 4 bases at J, with 15 bases in the middle. Germline V gene sequence: CDR1 SQVTM, CDR2 ANQGSEA. CDR3 DNA: TGCAGCGTTGAAGACAGGGATAGCAATATCACTGAAGCTTTCTTT. Translated: CSVEDRDSNITEAFF.

This chain connects TRBV6-1 to TRBJ1-2, with 11 bases matching TRBD1. This CDR3 comprises 15 residues. Germline trimming cut 0 bases from V and 7 bases from J; bases unmatched to any gene: 4. Per germline, CDR1 MNHNS and CDR2 SASEGT. DNA for the CDR3: TGTGCCAGCAGTGAAGCTAGGACAGGGGGCTCTGGCTACACCTTC. It encodes CASSEARTGGSGYTF.

The chain is built from TRBV4-3 and TRBJ2-6, with D possibly TRBD1 on 5 matching bases. The germline V gene encodes CDR1 LGHNA and CDR2 YSLEER. With 0 bases removed from V and 3 bases from J, the gap between germline ends came to 12 bases. The CDR3 has 17 residues. The CDR3 sequence is CASSQDRVLSGANVLTF. CDR3 sequence (DNA): TGCGCCAGCAGCCAAGACAGGGTATTAAGTGGGGCCAACGTCCTGACTTTC.

The chain links TRBV7-8 to TRBJ2-1; D gene unclear. This CDR3 spans 17 amino acids. V was trimmed by 1 base and J by 3 bases, leaving 16 bases between them. Per germline, CDR1 SGHVS and CDR2 FQNEAQ. In DNA form, the CDR3 reads TGTGCCAGCAGCTTAGATCCCTCCAAGAGGCTCTACAATGAGCAGTTCTTC. This sequence encodes CASSLDPSKRLYNEQFF. Using reference TRBV7-8 and TRBJ2-1 for the parts outside the CDR3, the full variable domain is GAGVSQSPRYKVAKRGQDVALRCDPISGHVSLFWYQQALGQGPEFLTYFQNEAQLDKSGLPSDRFFAERPEGSVSTLKIQRTQQEDSAVYLCASSLDPSKRLYNEQFFGPGTRLTVL.